This TCR beta chain emerged from a study of beta chain features in type 1 diabetes. The CDR3 contains 13 residues. Germline V gives CDR1 GTSNPN, CDR2 SVGIG (reference sequence). V trimming: 8 bases; J trimming: 4 bases; junction bases outside the gene matches: 9. Isolated RNA was reverse transcribed in full, so expressed TCRB transcripts were sequenced. Sequencing used immunoSEQ multiplex PCR; TCRdb keeps in-frame clones, though not all of them. This table has around 160,000 clones, around 50% appearing once. The clonotype was recovered from a man younger than 35 in good health. Sequencing was performed on Tregs from blood. The gene calls are TRBV30 and TRBJ2-7; TRBD1 agrees at 9 bases. CDR3 nucleotides: TGTGCCGGTGGACAGGGGTTTGTGTACGAGCAGTACTTC. Residues: CAGGQGFVYEQYF.